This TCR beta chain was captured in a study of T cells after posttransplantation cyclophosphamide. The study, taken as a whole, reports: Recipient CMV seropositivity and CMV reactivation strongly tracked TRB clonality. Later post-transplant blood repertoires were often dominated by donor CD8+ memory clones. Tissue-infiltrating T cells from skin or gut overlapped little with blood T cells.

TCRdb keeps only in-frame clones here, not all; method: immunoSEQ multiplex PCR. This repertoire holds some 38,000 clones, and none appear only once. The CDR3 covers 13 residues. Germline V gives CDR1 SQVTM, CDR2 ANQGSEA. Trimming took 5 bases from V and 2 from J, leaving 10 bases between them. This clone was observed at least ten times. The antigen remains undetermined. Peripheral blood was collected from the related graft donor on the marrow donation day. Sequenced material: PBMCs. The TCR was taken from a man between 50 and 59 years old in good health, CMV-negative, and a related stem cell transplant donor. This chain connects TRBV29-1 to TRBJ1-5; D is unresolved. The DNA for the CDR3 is TGCAGCGTTTCAGAAGTGCGCAATCAGCCCCAGCATTTT. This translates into CSVSEVRNQPQHF.